These T cell receptor beta chains were read from a single sample in a study of T cell changes during pregnancy in multiple sclerosis. The protocol was immunoSEQ multiplex PCR, while the TCRdb copy is restricted to in-frame clones and leaves out a portion. The table shows 55,000 to 75,000 clones, with about 90% occurring only once. The sequencing here drew on peripheral blood, taken in the third trimester of pregnancy. These receptors were obtained from a female donor in good health, enrolled as a control in a pregnancy study. CDR3s include the opening cysteine and the closing phenylalanine or tryptophan. The D gene is left open where the match is weak. Only part of the rows carry a size: once, few, many, or a class if the clone is expanded.

j_call | d_call | cdr3_length | v_call | clone_size | cdr3_aa | cdr3_nt
TRBJ1-3 | NA | 15 | TRBV6-5 | NA | CASRLNRDSGNTIYF | TGTGCCAGCAGATTAAACAGGGACTCTGGAAACACCATATATTTT
TRBJ2-1 | NA | 13 | TRBV7-2 | NA | CASSLGIGDRQFF | TGTGCCAGCAGCTTAGGGATAGGTGACAGACAGTTCTTC
TRBJ2-7 | TRBD1 | 15 | TRBV11-1 | NA | CASSLAGGFMDEQYF | TGTGCCAGCAGCTTAGCAGGGGGCTTCATGGACGAGCAGTACTTC
TRBJ1-1 | NA | 12 | TRBV5-5 | few | CASSLERSEAFF | TGTGCCAGCAGCTTGGAGCGGTCTGAAGCTTTCTTT
TRBJ1-4 | NA | 13 | TRBV6-5 | NA | CASSGRENEKLFF | TGTGCCAGCAGCGGTCGGGAGAATGAAAAACTGTTTTTT
TRBJ2-6 | NA | 15 | TRBV5-6 | NA | CASRSTGTGANVLTF | TGTGCCAGCAGGAGCACAGGGACTGGGGCCAACGTCCTGACTTTC
TRBJ1-5 | NA | 15 | TRBV5-1 | NA | CASSLSGDSNQPQHF | TGCGCCAGCAGCTTGTCGGGGGATAGCAATCAGCCCCAGCATTTT
TRBJ2-7 | TRBD2 | 15 | TRBV5-1 | NA | CASSPSPAGAYEQYF | TGCGCCAGCAGCCCTTCTCCAGCGGGGGCCTACGAGCAGTACTTC
TRBJ1-6 | TRBD1 | 17 | TRBV15 | NA | CATSRDWITGVNSPLHF | TGTGCCACCAGCAGAGATTGGATAACAGGGGTAAATTCACCCCTCCACTTT
TRBJ2-7 | TRBD1 | 14 | TRBV28 | NA | CASSNRDRVSEQYF | TGTGCCAGCAGTAACCGGGACAGGGTCTCCGAGCAGTACTTC
TRBJ2-1 | TRBD2 | 14 | TRBV4-1 | NA | CASMRGGRDNEQFF | TGCGCCAGCATGAGGGGCGGGAGGGACAATGAGCAGTTCTTC
TRBJ1-2 | NA | 11 | TRBV28 | NA | CASSSVYGYTF | TGTGCCAGCAGTTCGGTCTATGGCTACACCTTC
TRBJ2-2 | NA | 13 | TRBV19 | few | CASSIGRDGELFF | TGTGCCAGTAGTATAGGTCGGGACGGGGAGCTGTTTTTT